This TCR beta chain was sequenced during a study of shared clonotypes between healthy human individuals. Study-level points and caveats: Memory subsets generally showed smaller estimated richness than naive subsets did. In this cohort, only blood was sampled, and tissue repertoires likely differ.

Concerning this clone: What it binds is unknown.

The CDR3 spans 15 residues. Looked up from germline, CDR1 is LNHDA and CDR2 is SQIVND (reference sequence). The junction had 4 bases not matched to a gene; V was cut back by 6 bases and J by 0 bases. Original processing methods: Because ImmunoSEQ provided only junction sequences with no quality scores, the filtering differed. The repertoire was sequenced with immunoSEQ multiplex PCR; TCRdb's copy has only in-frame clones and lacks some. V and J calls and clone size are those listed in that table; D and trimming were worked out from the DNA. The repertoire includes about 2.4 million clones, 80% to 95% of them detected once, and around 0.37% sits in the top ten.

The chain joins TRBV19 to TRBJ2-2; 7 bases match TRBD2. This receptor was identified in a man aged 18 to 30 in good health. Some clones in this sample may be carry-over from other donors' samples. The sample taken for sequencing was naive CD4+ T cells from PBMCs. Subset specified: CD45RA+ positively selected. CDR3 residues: CASRVSGANTGELFF. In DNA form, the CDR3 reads TGTGCCAGTAGGGTCAGCGGGGCGAACACCGGGGAGCTGTTTTTT.